This T cell receptor beta chain was sequenced during a study of T cells in Graves' hyperthyroidism and ophthalmopathy. Notes on the study in general: Researchers report that a 13 V-J model separated ophthalmopathy from stable hyperthyroidism.

This clonotype was observed a few times. Antigen unknown. TCR beta CDR3 region amplification was performed from RNA transcripts. During a first-round RT-PCR of the TCR CDR3, the HTBI primer set was used. One entry per CDR3 protein, called by TCRdb with MiXCR from the multiplex PCR reads. The data show under 400,000 distinct CDR3 sequences, approximately 16% seen once. It was considered stable Graves' hyperthyroidism when ophthalmopathy did not progress within 18 months. The study enrolled patients aged 18 to 65 with newly diagnosed hyperthyroidism of under 2 months' duration. Per the germline V gene, CDR1 is SGHRS and CDR2 is YFSETQ. V shed 2 bases, J shed 4 bases, and the junction held 4 bases outside the gene matches. The CDR3 contains 14 residues.

The chain couples TRBV5-1 to TRBJ2-3; TRBD1 matches 7 bases. The clonotype was recovered from a man younger than 40 with Graves' hyperthyroidism. The sample was blood. The CDR3 loop reads CASSFNRGSDTQYF. CDR3 nucleotides: TGCGCCAGCAGCTTCAACAGGGGTTCAGATACGCAGTATTTT.